The source of this TCR beta chain is a study of T cells in Graves' hyperthyroidism and ophthalmopathy. There were TCR beta CDR3 regions amplified from RNA transcripts. When the TCR CDR3 underwent first-round RT-PCR, the HTBI primer set was used. TCRdb processed the multiplex PCR reads anew with MiXCR; each CDR3 protein has one entry. The sample records about 330,000 distinct CDR3 sequences, approximately 13% being singletons. Per the germline V gene, CDR1 is SGHKS and CDR2 is YYEKEE (reference sequence). This CDR3 comprises 16 residues. The ends lost 4 bases at V and 4 bases at J; junction bases unmatched: 9. This clonotype was seen ten or more times. Active moderate-to-severe ophthalmopathy, Clinical Activity Score at least 3, NOSPECS at least 4, under 3 months' duration. Every diagnosis used clinical symptoms, serum thyroxine and TRAb, thyroid ultrasound and orbital computed tomography. Isolation of PBMCs was performed on 8.5 to 10 ml fresh peripheral blood.

The receptor was derived from a woman in her thirties or forties with Graves' ophthalmopathy. The genes are TRBV5-5 and TRBJ2-5; 11 bases fit TRBD2. Sequenced input: blood. This CDR3 is CASSHQLAGDGETQYF. CDR3 coding DNA: TGTGCCAGCAGCCATCAACTAGCGGGAGACGGAGAGACCCAGTACTTC.